A single T cell receptor beta chain is shown here with its context. The data stem from a study of T cell clusters in autoimmune cytopenias. TRB amplification used approximately 250 ng of peripheral blood genomic DNA. Multiplex touch-down PCR amplified TRB using TRB-A and TRB-B pools in one tube. TCRdb re-called the multiplex PCR reads and gives one entry per CDR3 protein, without DNA. This listing includes roughly 7,500 distinct CDR3 sequences. This CDR3 contains 16 residues. Germline loops: CDR1 SGHRS, CDR2 YFSETQ. The same sample was also studied in work on T cell repertoires in aging, cancer and after chemotherapy.

The genes are TRBV5-1 and TRBJ2-2; TCRdb gives TRBD1 as the D gene, but with no DNA this cannot be confirmed. The sequenced sample consisted of peripheral blood. The TCR sequence derives from a human donor with an autoimmune cytopenia or autoimmune hepatitis (not recorded which). CDR3: CASSLRTDYRTGELFF.